The clone carrying this T cell receptor (beta chain) showed up many times. The target antigen is unknown. This entry belongs to a study of CD8+CD57+ T cells in acquired aplastic anemia. Findings and caveats of the study: The study identified almost 30 CD8+ CDR3 sequences shared by patients and controls.

Investigators profiled TCR beta VDJ and CDR3 from genomic DNA template. TCRdb re-analysed the reads in MiXCR, keeping a single row per CDR3 protein. The repertoire holds around 500,000 distinct CDR3 sequences, with around 33% as singletons. Sequencing involved patients with CD8+CD57+ cell expansion previously shown by flow cytometry. With no exception, the patients had severe acquired aplastic anemia. V lost 2 bases and J lost 5, with 6 bases in between. This CDR3 has 13 amino acids. CDR1 and CDR2 (germline): SEHNR, FQNEAQ (reference sequence). Material: sorted CD4+, CD8+, or CD8+CD57+ T cells (not recorded which) from PBMCs. This receptor was identified in a human donor with aplastic anemia. V is TRBV7-9 and J is TRBJ2-2; D perhaps matches TRBD1 (6 bases). The CDR3 coding sequence is TGTGCCAGCAGCTTAAGGGGGACCGGGGAGCTGTTTTTT. This gives the protein CASSLRGTGELFF. Variable domain in full (rest from reference TRBV7-9 and TRBJ2-2): DTGVSQNPRHKITKRGQNVTFRCDPISEHNRLYWYRQTLGQGPEFLTYFQNEAQLEKSRLLSDRFSAERPKGSFSTLEIQRTEQGDSAMYLCASSLRGTGELFFGEGSRLTVL.